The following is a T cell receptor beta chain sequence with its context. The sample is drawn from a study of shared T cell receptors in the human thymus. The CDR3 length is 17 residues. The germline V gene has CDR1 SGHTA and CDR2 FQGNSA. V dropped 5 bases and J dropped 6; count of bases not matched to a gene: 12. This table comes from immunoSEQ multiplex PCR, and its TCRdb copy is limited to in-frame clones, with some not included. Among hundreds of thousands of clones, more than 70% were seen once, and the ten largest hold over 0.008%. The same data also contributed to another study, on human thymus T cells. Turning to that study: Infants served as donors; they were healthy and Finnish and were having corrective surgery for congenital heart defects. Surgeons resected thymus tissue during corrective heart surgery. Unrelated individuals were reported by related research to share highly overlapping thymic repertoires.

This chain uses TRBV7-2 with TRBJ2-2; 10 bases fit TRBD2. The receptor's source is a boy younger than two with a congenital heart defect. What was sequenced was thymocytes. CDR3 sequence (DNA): TGTGCCAGCAGCCAGACGGGGACTAGCGTTGGGTCCGGGGAGCTGTTTTTT. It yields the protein CASSQTGTSVGSGELFF.